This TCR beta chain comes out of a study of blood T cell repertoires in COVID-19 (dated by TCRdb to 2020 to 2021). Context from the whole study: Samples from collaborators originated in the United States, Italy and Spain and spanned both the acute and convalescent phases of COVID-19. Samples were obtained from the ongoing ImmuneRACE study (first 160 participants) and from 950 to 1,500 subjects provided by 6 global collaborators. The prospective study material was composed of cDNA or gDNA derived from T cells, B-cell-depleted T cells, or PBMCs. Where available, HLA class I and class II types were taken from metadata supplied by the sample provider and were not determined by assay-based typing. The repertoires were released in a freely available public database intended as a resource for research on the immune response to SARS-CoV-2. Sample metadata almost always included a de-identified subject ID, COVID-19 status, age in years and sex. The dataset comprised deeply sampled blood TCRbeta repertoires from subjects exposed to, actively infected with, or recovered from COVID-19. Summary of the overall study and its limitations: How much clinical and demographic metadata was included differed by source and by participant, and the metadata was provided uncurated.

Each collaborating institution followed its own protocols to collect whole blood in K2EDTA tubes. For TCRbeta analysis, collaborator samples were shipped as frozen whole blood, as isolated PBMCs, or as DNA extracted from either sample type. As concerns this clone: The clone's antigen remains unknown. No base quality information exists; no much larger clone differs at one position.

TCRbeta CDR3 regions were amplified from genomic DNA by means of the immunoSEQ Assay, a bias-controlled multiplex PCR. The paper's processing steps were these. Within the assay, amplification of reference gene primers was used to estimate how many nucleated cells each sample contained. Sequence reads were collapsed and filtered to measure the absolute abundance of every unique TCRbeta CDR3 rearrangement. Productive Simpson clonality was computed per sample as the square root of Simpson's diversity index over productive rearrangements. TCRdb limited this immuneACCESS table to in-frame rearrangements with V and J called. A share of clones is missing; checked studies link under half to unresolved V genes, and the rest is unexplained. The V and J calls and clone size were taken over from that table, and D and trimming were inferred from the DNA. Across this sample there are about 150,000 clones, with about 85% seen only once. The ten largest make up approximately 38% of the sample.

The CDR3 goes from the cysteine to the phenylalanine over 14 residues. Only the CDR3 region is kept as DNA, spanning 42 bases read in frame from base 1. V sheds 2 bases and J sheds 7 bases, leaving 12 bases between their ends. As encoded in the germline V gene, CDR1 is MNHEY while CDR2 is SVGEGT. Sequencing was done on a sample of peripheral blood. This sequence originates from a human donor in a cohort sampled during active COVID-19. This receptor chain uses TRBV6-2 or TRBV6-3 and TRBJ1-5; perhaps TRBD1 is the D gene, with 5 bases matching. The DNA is TGTGCCAGCAGTTACGGGGCGGGGATCCAGCCCCAGCATTTT. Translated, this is CASSYGAGIQPQHF.